This is a list of T cell receptor beta chains from one sample in a study of cytomegalovirus exposure and HLA in healthy donors. Method: immunoSEQ multiplex PCR; TCRdb's copy keeps in-frame clones and lacks some. Here the sample spans around 140,000 clones, roughly 86% being singletons. The specimen was PBMCs. These receptors all come from a man younger than 35 in good health and CMV-seropositive. The CDR3 runs from the conserved cysteine through the conserved F or W. Fields, in order: V gene, CDR3 protein.

TRBV11-3 CASSLGFGGGVPEQFF
TRBV30 CAWSAPGVTKYF
TRBV11-2 CASKPGQPYEQYF
TRBV7-8 CASSQDRGAYEQYF
TRBV7-6 CASSLYSGTGKREQYF
TRBV5-1 CASSLTVGQGGNTIYF
TRBV4-2 CASSLSGGGSYEQYF
TRBV2 CASSSSVHGNTEAFF
TRBV21-1 CASSKAGTGSNQPQHF
TRBV2 CARQLGGSDAGYTF
TRBV12-5 CASGSRGLTNYGYTF
TRBV18 CASSPSSYNSPLHF
TRBV27 CASSSPGTDNYGYTF
TRBV10-3 CAIMAGWSSYEQYF
TRBV6-6 CASRATEGDGYTF
TRBV2 CASIADRLGEKLFF
TRBV5-6 CASSLDREAFF
TRBV6-1 CASSPSPYENEQFF
TRBV21-1 CASSKPRGSYQPQHF
TRBV5-6 CASSPNRGIYTEAFF
TRBV5-5 CASSLNQGGTGELFF
TRBV29-1 CSVRGGASYEQYF
TRBV7-6 CASSQGLAGAPYEQYF
TRBV6-4 CASSLSGGSDTQYF
TRBV7-9 CASSSKLGLAVYNEQFF
TRBV19 CASSFRQVNTEAFF
TRBV5-8 CASSWGGQGFGSYEQYF
TRBV5-1 CASSKTGNVRETQYF
TRBV5-1 CASSSGEDNTEAFF
TRBV4-1 CASSQDRSNEQFF
TRBV20-1 CSLGTSNTQYF
TRBV6-5 CASRNQALTGELFF
TRBV19 CASQPGGSTGELFF
TRBV18 CASSPQIGRTSGIEQYF
TRBV5-1 CASSLEAGLNYGYTF
TRBV11-3 CASSLRLGGEQYF
TRBV30 CAWREQPGQSYGYTF
TRBV5-6 CASSSLSYEQYF